The clone carrying this T cell receptor beta chain came up many times. Its cognate antigen is unknown. This specimen comes from a study of T cells in Graves' hyperthyroidism and ophthalmopathy. Study-wide results and caveats: The blood repertoire included most of the expanded thyroid clonotypes above 0.001.

The investigators amplified TCR beta CDR3 regions from RNA transcripts. Carried out on the TCR CDR3, a first-round RT-PCR used the HTBI primer set. A single record per CDR3 protein comes from TCRdb applying MiXCR to the multiplex PCR reads. Of about 500,000 distinct CDR3 sequences in the sample, about 16% were seen once. V lost 0 bases, J lost 7 bases, and 7 bases lay in between. This CDR3 has 12 residues. Germline V gene lookup returns CDR1 SQVTM and CDR2 ANQGSEA. Uncontrolled infection, other autoimmune disease, pregnancy or lactation barred patients from enrollment. This receptor was obtained from a woman aged 30 to 39 with Graves' ophthalmopathy. Specimen: blood. The chain employs TRBV29-1 and TRBJ2-1, with D tentatively TRBD1 (5 bases). As DNA, the CDR3 is TGCAGCGTTGAAGATGGGGCAAATGAGCAGTTCTTC. Its translation is CSVEDGANEQFF.